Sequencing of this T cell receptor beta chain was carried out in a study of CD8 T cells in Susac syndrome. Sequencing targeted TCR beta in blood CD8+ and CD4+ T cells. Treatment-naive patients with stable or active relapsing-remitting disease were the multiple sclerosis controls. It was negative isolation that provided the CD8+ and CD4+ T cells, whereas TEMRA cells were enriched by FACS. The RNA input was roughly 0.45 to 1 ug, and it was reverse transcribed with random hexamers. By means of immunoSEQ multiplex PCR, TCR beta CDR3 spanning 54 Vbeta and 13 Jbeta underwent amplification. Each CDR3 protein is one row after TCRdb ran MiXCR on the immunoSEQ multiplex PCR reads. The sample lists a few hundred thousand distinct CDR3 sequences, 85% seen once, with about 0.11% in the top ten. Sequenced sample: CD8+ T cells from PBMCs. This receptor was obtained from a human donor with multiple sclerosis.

CDR3 DNA sequence: TGTGCCAGCAACTCAGGGGCCGCCAAAAACATTCAGTACTTC. Protein: CASNSGAAKNIQYF. The genes are TRBV27 and TRBJ2-4; possible D gene TRBD1, 6 bases. V was cut by 7 bases and J by 1 base, with 11 bases left in between. This CDR3 is 14 amino acids long. CDR1 is MNHEY, CDR2 SMNVEV, per germline (reference sequence).